This T cell receptor (beta chain) originates from a study of cytomegalovirus exposure and HLA in healthy donors. Primers: 60 Vbeta forward and 13 Jbeta reverse. Repertoires were generated with immunoSEQ multiplex PCR, while TCRdb's copy carries only in-frame clones and drops some. The data contain about 120,000 clones, 15% of them singletons. This CDR3 is built from 12 residues. From germline, CDR1 is SGHRS and CDR2 YFSETQ. Trimming took off 3 bases at V and 5 bases at J, with 8 bases between the two ends. Whole-study findings and limits: Association of a missense DCLRE1C variant with TCR beta V- and J-gene trimming was reported in a later analysis. Looking again later, the authors saw that most CMV-associated TCR beta chains seemed HLA-restricted. Most TCR sequences were rare, but some public TCRs occurred in many donors.

This clone was counted between two and nine times. Its antigen is undetermined. The sequenced material came from PBMCs. The receptor comes from a woman under 30 in good health and CMV-seronegative. The chain couples TRBV5-1 to TRBJ1-2; D is possibly TRBD1 (5 bases). CDR3 nucleotides: TGCGCCAGCAGCTCTCAGGGTTATGGCTACACCTTC. Translating gives CASSSQGYGYTF.